The 26 T cell receptor beta chains below were found in one sample sequenced in a study of blood T cell repertoires in COVID-19 (dated by TCRdb to the early 2020s). Libraries were prepared through the immunoSEQ multiplex PCR assay. TCRdb obtained this table from immuneACCESS and retained in-frame rearrangements with V and J assigned. These tables miss some clones; where compared with another copy, unresolved V genes account for less than half of the shortfall, and the remainder is unexplained. The sample records 240,000 or so clones, approximately 91% of which are singletons. The ten largest clones add up to 0.65% to 0.9% of the sample. Sequenced input: peripheral blood. These receptors came from a woman in her twenties or thirties with acute or convalescent COVID-19.

V usage is TRBV7-9 and J usage is TRBJ2-6; no clear D gene. This CDR3 has 14 residues. V lost 5 bases to trimming and J lost 4 bases, with 9 bases between them. Germline CDR1 and CDR2: SEHNR and FQNEAQ (reference sequence). The CDR3 here is CASSLSVGANVLTF. DNA of the CDR3: TGTGCCAGCAGCCTAAGTGTGGGGGCCAACGTCCTGACTTTC.

This chain links TRBV3-1 (or the pseudogene TRBV3-2) with TRBJ1-1; 8 bases align to TRBD1. CDR3 length: 12 amino acids. Germline V gene data show CDR1 as LGHDT and CDR2 as YNNKEL (reference sequence). The V gene end was trimmed by 4 bases and the J gene end by 8 bases; junction bases not matched to a gene: 3. CDR3: CASSRRGQEAFF. CDR3 sequence (DNA): TGTGCCAGCAGCCGCAGGGGGCAAGAAGCTTTCTTT.

The V gene is TRBV29-1, the J gene TRBJ1-2, with 9 bases matching TRBD1. CDR3 size: 12 residues. CDR1 and CDR2 from the germline V gene are SQVTM and ANQGSEA. The J segment lost 6 bases and the V segment lost 6 bases, leaving 5 bases of the junction unmatched. The CDR3 DNA is TGCAGCGTCACAGGGGGCGCAGATGGCTACACCTTC. Its protein product is CSVTGGADGYTF.

The V call is TRBV19, the J call TRBJ2-5; 9 nucleotides align to TRBD1. The ends lost 1 base at V and 6 bases at J; junction bases unmatched: 6. From germline, CDR1 is LNHDA and CDR2 SQIVND (reference sequence). The CDR3 totals 15 residues. This CDR3 reads CASSIVGTGLKTQYF. CDR3 coding DNA: TGTGCCAGTAGTATAGTCGGGACAGGGCTGAAGACCCAGTACTTC.

This clone was found once. V gene TRBV24-1 combines with J gene TRBJ2-1, with TRBD2 matching over 11 bases. Trimming took 7 bases from V and 3 from J; bases not matched to a gene: 4. In germline, CDR1 is KGHDR, CDR2 SFDVKD. The CDR3 consists of 15 residues. Here the CDR3 DNA reads TGTGCCACCAGGGGGACTAGCGGCCTCTACAATGAGCAGTTCTTC. As protein: CATRGTSGLYNEQFF.

This clone was seen only once. The chain uses TRBV5-4 and TRBJ2-1; TRBD2 agrees at 11 bases. The CDR3 consists of 17 residues. The J segment lost 0 bases and the V segment lost 4 bases, leaving 6 bases of the junction unmatched. The germline V gene encodes CDR1 SGHNT and CDR2 YYREEE (reference sequence). The CDR3: CASSPGTSGSSYNEQFF. CDR3 nucleotide sequence: TGTGCCAGCAGCCCGGGGACTAGCGGAAGCTCCTACAATGAGCAGTTCTTC.

The DNA for the CDR3 is TGTGCCAGTAGTTCAACTAGCGGAAGCACAGATACGCAGTATTTT. As protein: CASSSTSGSTDTQYF. V gene TRBV19 combines with J gene TRBJ2-3; 8 bases line up with TRBD2. The CDR3 runs to 15 residues. Germline values: CDR1 LNHDA, CDR2 SQIVND (reference sequence). V lost 5 bases to trimming and J lost 0 bases; unmatched junction nucleotides: 4.

The gene calls are TRBV9 and TRBJ2-1, with D maybe TRBD1 (7 bases). The CDR3 is 16 amino acids. Germline V gene lookup returns CDR1 SGDLS and CDR2 YYNGEE. Trimming took off 4 bases at V and 5 bases at J, with 19 bases between the two ends. CDR3 region: CASSPRSRGEHNEQFF. CDR3 coding DNA: TGTGCCAGCAGCCCGCGGAGCAGGGGGGAACACAATGAGCAGTTCTTC.

This chain links TRBV6-2 or TRBV6-3 with TRBJ2-1; D remains unclear. The germline gives CDR1 MNHEY, CDR2 SVGEGT. Trimming removed 0 bases at V and 5 bases at J, with 14 bases between. The CDR3 covers 16 residues. The CDR3: CASSYSGRIYHNEQFF. DNA for the CDR3: TGTGCCAGCAGTTACTCGGGCCGAATTTACCACAATGAGCAGTTCTTC.

The CDR3 loop is CATSSFHPDTQYF. The DNA of the CDR3 is TGTGCCACCTCTAGTTTCCACCCAGATACGCAGTATTTT. The rearrangement links TRBV19 to TRBJ2-3; D gene unclear. V lost 10 bases and J lost 4, with 15 bases in between. The CDR3 is 13 amino acids. In germline, CDR1 is LNHDA, CDR2 SQIVND (reference sequence).

This clone was counted between two and nine times. The chain employs TRBV12-5 and TRBJ2-1, with D perhaps matching TRBD1 (6 bases). Trimming removed 2 bases from V and 6 bases from J, with 17 bases in between. The CDR3 is 16 amino acids. Germline V gives CDR1 LGHNT, CDR2 FRNRAP. DNA for the CDR3: TGTGCTAGTGGTTTGTCCACCGGGACATGGGGCAATGAGCAGTTCTTC. Translating it yields CASGLSTGTWGNEQFF.

The genes are TRBV29-1 and TRBJ1-2; D may be TRBD1 (6 bases). Germline assignment: CDR1 SQVTM and CDR2 ANQGSEA. V lost 8 bases to trimming and J lost 2 bases, with 12 bases between them. The CDR3 has 12 amino acids. The CDR3 DNA reads TGCAGCATCCGGGACAACAACTATGGCTACACCTTC. This codes for CSIRDNNYGYTF.

The chain combines TRBV5-4 with TRBJ2-3; a weak D match, TRBD2 (6 bases). Per the germline V gene, CDR1 is SGHNT and CDR2 is YYREEE (reference sequence). The CDR3 extends over 15 amino acids. The V end was cut by 0 bases, the J end by 2 bases, with 10 bases between. The CDR3 nucleotides read TGTGCCAGCAGCTTGGCGGGAGCCCCCACAGATACGCAGTATTTT. As protein: CASSLAGAPTDTQYF. Combining the CDR3 with reference TRBV5-4 and TRBJ2-3 gives the whole variable domain ETGVTQSPTHLIKTRGQQVTLRCSSQSGHNTVSWYQQALGQGPQFIFQYYREEENGRGNFPPRFSGLQFPNYSSELNVNALELDDSALYLCASSLAGAPTDTQYFGPGTRLTVL.

This chain uses TRBV19 with TRBJ1-1, with unresolved D. Germline assignment: CDR1 LNHDA and CDR2 SQIVND (reference sequence). Trimming took off 5 bases at V and 0 bases at J, with 7 bases between the two ends. The CDR3 spans 13 residues. The CDR3 DNA reads TGTGCCAGTAGTCGCAGGTTGAACACTGAAGCTTTCTTT. Its protein product is CASSRRLNTEAFF.

This sequence joins TRBV25-1 and TRBJ1-5; possibly TRBD1 for D (5 bases). CDR1 is MGHDK and CDR2 is SYGVNS in the germline V gene. V was shortened by 9 bases and J by 6 bases, with 12 bases between the two germline ends. The CDR3 contains 12 residues. The CDR3 protein is CARQVFCQPQHF. In DNA form, the CDR3 reads TGTGCCAGACAGGTGTTTTGTCAGCCCCAGCATTTT.

The J gene is TRBJ1-5, the V gene TRBV4-3; D remains ambiguous. Trimming stripped 0 bases from V and 2 bases from J, with 14 bases between. The CDR3 sequence is 17 residues long. CDR1 LGHNA and CDR2 YSLEER come from the germline V gene. CDR3 sequence: CASSQDEQSRGNQPQHF. CDR3 DNA sequence: TGCGCCAGCAGCCAAGATGAACAATCGAGGGGCAATCAGCCCCAGCATTTT.

The J gene is TRBJ2-1, the V gene TRBV9, with 10 bases lining up with TRBD1. The CDR3 has 16 residues. Germline CDR1 reads SGDLS; CDR2 reads YYNGEE. The J segment lost 7 bases and the V segment lost 0 bases, leaving 7 bases of the junction unmatched. In DNA, the CDR3 is TGTGCCAGCAGCGTAGGTAGCTGGACAGGGGGTAATGAGCAGTTCTTC. Protein sequence: CASSVGSWTGGNEQFF.

For this clone: The same CDR3 can be traced to other DNA sequences in this sample. This rearrangement joins TRBV6-5 to TRBJ2-3; 8 positions agree with TRBD1. In germline, CDR1 is MNHEY, CDR2 SVGAGI. The V gene end was trimmed by 2 bases and the J gene end by 3 bases; junction bases not matched to a gene: 4. The length of the CDR3 is 15 residues. The CDR3: CASSYAGGGTDTQYF. The CDR3 DNA is TGTGCCAGCAGTTACGCAGGGGGCGGGACAGATACGCAGTATTTT.

The genes are TRBV24-1 and TRBJ2-3; 8 bases fit TRBD1. This CDR3 comprises 15 residues. Germline values: CDR1 KGHDR, CDR2 SFDVKD. V was clipped by 3 bases and J by 4 bases; unmatched bases: 5. CDR3 coding DNA: TGTGCCACCAGTGATATTGACAGGGGAGCAGATACGCAGTATTTT. It codes for CATSDIDRGADTQYF.

The chain is built from TRBV11-2 and TRBJ2-1; 10 bases are a match to TRBD2. CDR3 length: 14 amino acids. Germline V gene lookup returns CDR1 SGHAT and CDR2 FQNNGV. J gave up 4 bases and V 9 bases, and 6 bases lay outside the gene matches. CDR3 loop: CASSLAGEYNEQFF. The CDR3 nucleotides are TGTGCCAGTTCCCTAGCGGGAGAGTACAATGAGCAGTTCTTC.

J is TRBJ2-1 and V is TRBV4-1; D is uncertain. V lost 4 bases to trimming and J lost 0 bases, with 13 bases between them. Germline V gene lookup returns CDR1 MGHRA and CDR2 YSYEKL. The CDR3 covers 16 residues. CDR3 sequence: CASSPFSRSSYNEQFF. CDR3 sequence (DNA): TGCGCCAGCAGCCCATTTTCTAGAAGCTCCTACAATGAGCAGTTCTTC.

The chain carries TRBV7-6 and TRBJ2-2, with 12 bases matching TRBD2. Germline V lookup: CDR1 SGHVS, CDR2 FNYEAQ. The CDR3 covers 16 residues. The ends lost 3 bases at V and 6 bases at J; junction bases unmatched: 5. The CDR3 region is CASSFRLAGVSGELFF. CDR3 sequence (DNA): TGTGCCAGCAGCTTTAGACTAGCGGGAGTTTCCGGGGAGCTGTTTTTT. The full variable domain, with the rest looked up from reference TRBV7-6 and TRBJ2-2, is GAGVSQSPRYKVTKRGQDVALRCDPISGHVSLYWYRQALGQGPEFLTYFNYEAQQDKSGLPNDRFSAERPEGSISTLTIQRTEQRDSAMYRCASSFRLAGVSGELFFGEGSRLTVL.

This chain uses TRBV13 with TRBJ2-1, with TRBD1 matching over 8 bases. Per germline, CDR1 PRHDT and CDR2 FYEKMQ (reference sequence). The V and J ends lost 5 bases and 3 bases, in that order; junction bases with no gene match: 6. The length of the CDR3 is 15 residues. The CDR3 sequence is CASSPTGTGYNEQFF. For the CDR3, the DNA is TGTGCCAGCAGCCCAACCGGGACAGGCTACAATGAGCAGTTCTTC. The variable domain in full, completed from reference TRBV13 and TRBJ2-1, reads AAGVIQSPRHLIKEKRETATLKCYPIPRHDTVYWYQQGPGQDPQFLISFYEKMQSDKGSIPDRFSAQQFSDYHSELNMSSLELGDSALYFCASSPTGTGYNEQFFGPGTRLTVL.

The gene calls are TRBV4-2 and TRBJ2-3; 7 positions agree with TRBD2. From germline, CDR1 is LGHNA and CDR2 YNFKEQ. CDR3 length: 17 amino acids. The J segment lost 2 bases and the V segment lost 4 bases, leaving 12 bases of the junction unmatched. The CDR3 here is CASSPIGSGSYTDTQYF. CDR3 coding DNA: TGTGCCAGCAGCCCAATCGGTAGCGGGTCCTACACAGATACGCAGTATTTT.

V gene TRBV7-2 combines with J gene TRBJ1-2; 7 nucleotides align to TRBD1. This CDR3 spans 14 amino acids. V trimming: 5 bases; J trimming: 2 bases; junction bases outside the gene matches: 5. Germline loops: CDR1 SGHTA, CDR2 FQGNSA. The CDR3 DNA sequence: TGTGCCAGCAGCCGGGGACAGCCAAACTATGGCTACACCTTC. Its protein product is CASSRGQPNYGYTF.

The chain is built from TRBV7-7 and TRBJ2-1; tentative D call: TRBD2 (6 bases). Germline CDR1 and CDR2: SSHAT and FNYEAQ (reference sequence). The CDR3 contains 14 residues. Deletions cut 1 base from V and 10 bases from J, with 14 bases between. As DNA, the CDR3 is TGTGCCAGCAGCTTAGGCGCCCACCGGGAGGAGCAGTTCTTC. Protein sequence: CASSLGAHREEQFF.